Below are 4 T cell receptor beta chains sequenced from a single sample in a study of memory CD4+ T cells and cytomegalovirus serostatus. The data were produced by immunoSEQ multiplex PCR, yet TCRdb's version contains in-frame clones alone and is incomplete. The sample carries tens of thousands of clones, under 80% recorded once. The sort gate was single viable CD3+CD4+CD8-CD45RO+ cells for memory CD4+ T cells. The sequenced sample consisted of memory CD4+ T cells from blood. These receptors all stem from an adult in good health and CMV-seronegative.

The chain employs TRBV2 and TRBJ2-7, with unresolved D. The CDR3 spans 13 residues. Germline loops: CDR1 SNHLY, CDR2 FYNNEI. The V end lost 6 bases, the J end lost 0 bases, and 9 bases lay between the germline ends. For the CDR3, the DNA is TGTGCCAGCAGCCCCTTCATCTCCTACGAGCAGTACTTC. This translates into CASSPFISYEQYF.

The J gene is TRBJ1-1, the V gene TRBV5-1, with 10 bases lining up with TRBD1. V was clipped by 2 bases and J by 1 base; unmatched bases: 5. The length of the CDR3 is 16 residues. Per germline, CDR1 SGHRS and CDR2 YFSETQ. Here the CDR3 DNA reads TGCGCCAGCAGCTTCGGGACAGGGGTTTCGAACACTGAAGCTTTCTTT. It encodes CASSFGTGVSNTEAFF.

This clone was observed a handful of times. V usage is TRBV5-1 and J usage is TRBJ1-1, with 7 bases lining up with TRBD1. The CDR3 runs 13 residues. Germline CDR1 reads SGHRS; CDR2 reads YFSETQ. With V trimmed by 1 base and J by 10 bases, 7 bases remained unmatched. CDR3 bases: TGCGCCAGCAGCTTGAGGGGGCAGGGCGTAGCTTTCTTT. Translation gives CASSLRGQGVAFF.

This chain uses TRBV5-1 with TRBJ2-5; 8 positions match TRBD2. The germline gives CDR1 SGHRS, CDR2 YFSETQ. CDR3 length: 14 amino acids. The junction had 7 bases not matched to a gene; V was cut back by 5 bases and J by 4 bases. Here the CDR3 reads CASSAGLEGETQYF. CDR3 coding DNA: TGCGCCAGCAGTGCGGGACTAGAGGGAGAGACCCAGTACTTC.